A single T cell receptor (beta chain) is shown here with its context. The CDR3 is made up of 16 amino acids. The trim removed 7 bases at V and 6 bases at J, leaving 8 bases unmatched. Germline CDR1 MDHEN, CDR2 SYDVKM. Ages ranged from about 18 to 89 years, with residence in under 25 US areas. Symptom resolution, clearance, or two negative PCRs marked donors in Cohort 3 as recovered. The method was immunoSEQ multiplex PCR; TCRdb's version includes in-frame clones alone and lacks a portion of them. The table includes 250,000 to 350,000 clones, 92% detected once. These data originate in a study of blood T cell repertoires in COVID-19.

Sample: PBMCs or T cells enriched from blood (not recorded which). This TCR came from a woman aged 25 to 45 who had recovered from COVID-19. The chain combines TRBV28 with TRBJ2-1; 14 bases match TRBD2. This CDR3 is CASTATGTSGGNEQFF. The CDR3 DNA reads TGTGCCAGCACCGCTACCGGGACTAGCGGGGGCAATGAGCAGTTCTTC.